A selection of T cell receptor beta chains follows, all from one sample in a study of blood T cells in healthy people across ages. TCRdb itself ran the 5' RACE reads through MiXCR, one entry per CDR3 protein. The sample yields around 990,000 distinct CDR3 sequences, around 27% seen once. These data were also reused for a study on T cells of mothers and their children.

Sequencing used blood. These receptors all come from a girl aged 2 to 10 in good health. Both conserved end residues are part of each CDR3. The D gene is left open where the match is weak. A row's size may be missing; if present it is once, few, many or a size class.

v_gene	len	j_gene	abundance	d_gene	CDR3nt	CDR3aa
TRBV11-1	13	TRBJ1-1	few	TRBD1	TGTGCCAGCAGCCCTTGGGACAGTCCGGAAGCTTTCTTT	CASSPWDSPEAFF
TRBV5-1	14	TRBJ1-2	NA	NA	TGCGCCAGCAATTCGGGCAGGGTGGCGAATGGCTACACCTTC	CASNSGRVANGYTF
TRBV9	15	TRBJ1-5	few	NA	TGTGCCAGCAGCCCAGACGTGGGGGGAGATCAGCCCCAGCATTTT	CASSPDVGGDQPQHF
TRBV10-3	16	TRBJ2-6	NA	NA	TGTGCCATCAGTGAGTCGGAGGGGCCTGGGGCCAACGTCCTGACTTTC	CAISESEGPGANVLTF
TRBV7-3	17	TRBJ1-1	NA	TRBD1	TGTGCCAGCAGCACGTTCAAATTCGGGACAGGGAGGACTGAAGCTTTCTTT	CASSTFKFGTGRTEAFF
TRBV5-5	15	TRBJ2-3	few	TRBD2	TGTGCCAGCAGCGCGGGAGCGATAAATTCGGATACGCAGTATTTT	CASSAGAINSDTQYF
TRBV20-1	11	TRBJ2-7	NA	NA	TGCAGTGCTAGAGTGGGGGCCGAGCAGTACTTC	CSARVGAEQYF
TRBV5-1	14	TRBJ2-7	few	NA	TGCGCCAGCAGCTTGAGTTCCGGGTACCACGAGCAGTACTTC	CASSLSSGYHEQYF
TRBV2	14	TRBJ2-1	NA	NA	TGTGCCAGCAGTGACCTAGCGTGGTACAATGAGCAGTTCTTC	CASSDLAWYNEQFF
TRBV15	17	TRBJ2-5	few	TRBD2	TGTGCCACCAGCCGAGAACCCCTACTAGCGGATGAAGAGACCCAGTACTTC	CATSREPLLADEETQYF
TRBV11-2	16	TRBJ2-3	NA	NA	TGTGCCAGCAGCTTAGGGAGTTTTCGGTCCACAGATACGCAGTATTTT	CASSLGSFRSTDTQYF
TRBV2	13	TRBJ1-2	few	NA	TGTGCCAGCACTAGCAGAGCTAACTATGGCTACACCTTC	CASTSRANYGYTF
TRBV3-1	13	TRBJ2-2	few	NA	TGTGCCACCGGACCCTTGAACACCGGGGAGCTGTTTTTT	CATGPLNTGELFF
TRBV4-1	16	TRBJ2-7	NA	TRBD2	TGCGCCAGCAGCCTCCAGACCCTAGCGGGAGTAAACGAGCAGTACTTC	CASSLQTLAGVNEQYF
TRBV18	13	TRBJ2-5	NA	NA	TGTGCCAGCTCACGTGAGGTGAGGGAGACCCAGTACTTC	CASSREVRETQYF
TRBV20-1	18	TRBJ1-4	NA	TRBD1	TGCAGTTTGCCAACTACAGGGGAGTCAGTCATAGCCAATGAAAAACTGTTTTTT	CSLPTTGESVIANEKLFF
TRBV5-1	14	TRBJ1-1	NA	TRBD1	TGCACCAGCAGTTGGGACAGGGAGGAAACTGAAGCTTTCTTT	CTSSWDREETEAFF
TRBV7-9	14	TRBJ2-3	NA	TRBD2	TGTGCCAGCAGCGTACCGGGACTAGCGCCAGAACAGTATTTT	CASSVPGLAPEQYF
TRBV3-1	15	TRBJ1-5	few	NA	TGTGCCAGCAGCCAAGGTCTGGCAGGCTCCCAGCCCCAGCATTTT	CASSQGLAGSQPQHF
TRBV5-1	14	TRBJ1-1	NA	NA	TGCGCCAGCAGCTCACCGGGACAAGGGACTGAAGCTTTCTTT	CASSSPGQGTEAFF
TRBV29-1	16	TRBJ2-5	NA	TRBD2	TGCAGCTCGAAAGTGCCCGAGCGGGAGGGCCAAGAGACCCAGTACTTC	CSSKVPEREGQETQYF
TRBV29-1	13	TRBJ2-5	NA	TRBD2	TGCAGCGTTGTAAAGCGGGGCCAAGAGACCCAGTACTTC	CSVVKRGQETQYF
TRBV7-8	17	TRBJ2-5	NA	TRBD2	TGTGCCAGCAGCCCGGGACTAGCGGGAGATCGAGGAGAGACCCAGTACTTC	CASSPGLAGDRGETQYF
TRBV4-3	16	TRBJ2-7	few	NA	TGCGCCAGCAGCCAAGATACCGGAGGCCGCTCCTACGAGCAGTACTTC	CASSQDTGGRSYEQYF
TRBV20-1	15	TRBJ2-1	NA	NA	TGCAGTGCTCCCACCGGAGGGGTCCATTGGGATGAGCAGTTCTTC	CSAPTGGVHWDEQFF
TRBV6-5	14	TRBJ2-7	NA	NA	TGTGCCAGCAGTTACTCGATTCTAGCCTACGAGCAGTACTTC	CASSYSILAYEQYF
TRBV18	14	TRBJ2-1	NA	TRBD1	TGTGCCAGCTCACCGCAGGGGGCGGAACGTGAGCAGTTCTTC	CASSPQGAEREQFF
TRBV12-3/TRBV12-4	14	TRBJ1-2	few	NA	TGTGCCAGCAGCCAAACCGGGACATCTTATGGCTACACCTTC	CASSQTGTSYGYTF
TRBV12-5	17	TRBJ1-3	few	NA	TGTGCTAGTGGTTTGGTACAGGCAGGGCTGTCTGGAAACACCATATATTTT	CASGLVQAGLSGNTIYF
TRBV7-3	14	TRBJ2-3	few	NA	TGTGCCAGCAGCTTACTACCCAGGGGTGATACGCAGTATTTT	CASSLLPRGDTQYF
TRBV12-3/TRBV12-4	13	TRBJ1-2	NA	NA	TGTGCCAGCAGCTACGGATTTGGCTATGGCTACACCTTC	CASSYGFGYGYTF